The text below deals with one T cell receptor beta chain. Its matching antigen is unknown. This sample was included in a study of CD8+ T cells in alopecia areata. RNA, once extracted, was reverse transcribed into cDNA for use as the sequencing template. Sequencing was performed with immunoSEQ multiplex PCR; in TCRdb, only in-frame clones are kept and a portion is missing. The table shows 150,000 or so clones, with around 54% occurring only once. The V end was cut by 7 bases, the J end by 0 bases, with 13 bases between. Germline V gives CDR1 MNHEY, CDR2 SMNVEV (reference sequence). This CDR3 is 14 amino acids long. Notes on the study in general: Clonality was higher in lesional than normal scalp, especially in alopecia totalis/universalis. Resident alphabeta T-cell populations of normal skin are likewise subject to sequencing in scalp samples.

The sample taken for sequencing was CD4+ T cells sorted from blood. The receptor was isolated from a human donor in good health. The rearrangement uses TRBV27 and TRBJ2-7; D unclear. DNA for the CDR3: TGTGCCAGCACACGGGCAGGAACCTCCTACGAGCAGTACTTC. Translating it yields CASTRAGTSYEQYF.